A selection of T cell receptor beta chains follows, all from one sample in a study of CD8 T cells in ankylosing spondylitis. TCRdb itself ran the 5' RACE reads through MiXCR, one entry per CDR3 protein. Of fewer than 750,000 distinct CDR3 sequences listed, 19% are singletons. The sample comprised blood, either unsorted or a sorted T cell fraction (not recorded which). Receptor source: a male donor with ankylosing spondylitis. CDR3s include the opening cysteine and the closing phenylalanine or tryptophan. A D gene is named only where the DNA matches it firmly. The size of a clone is reported for some rows only, either as once, few or many, or as a class for expanded clones.

>NA|TRBJ2-5|TRBV29-1|many
TGCAGCGTTGTAAGGGGCCAAGAGACCCAGTACTTC
CSVVRGQETQYF
>TRBD1|TRBJ1-5|TRBV7-8|NA
TGTGCCAGCAGCGATCGCTACTCCGGGACAGCCAGCCAGCCCCAGCATTTT
CASSDRYSGTASQPQHF
>TRBD1|TRBJ2-7|TRBV20-1|NA
TGCAGTGCTAGGCTCCCAGGGGGTTCCATCGGGTACTTC
CSARLPGGSIGYF
>TRBD1|TRBJ2-6|TRBV14|NA
TGTGCCAGCAGCCCACCGGGACAGGGAATGGCAGGGGCCAACGTCCTGACTTTC
CASSPPGQGMAGANVLTF
>NA|TRBJ1-1|TRBV9|NA
TGTGCCAGCAGCGAGGGGGAAACGCTAACCCTTCAGGCTGAAGCTTTCTTT
CASSEGETLTLQAEAFF
>NA|TRBJ2-7|TRBV20-1|few
TGCAGTGCCCCCTTCGGACAACGCTACGAGCAGTACTTC
CSAPFGQRYEQYF
>NA|TRBJ2-2|TRBV7-2|once
TGTGCCAGCAGCTTCATGACCGGGGAGCTGTTTTTT
CASSFMTGELFF
>TRBD2|TRBJ2-5|TRBV5-1|once
TGCGCCAGCAGCCGTACCCTGACTAGCGGATTCCAAGAGACCCAGTACTTC
CASSRTLTSGFQETQYF
>NA|TRBJ1-1|TRBV2|NA
TGTGCCAGCAGTGATCTGAACACTGAAGCTTTCTTT
CASSDLNTEAFF
>NA|TRBJ2-3|TRBV12-3/TRBV12-4|few
TGTGCCAGCAGTTTGGCGGAGCCAGATACGCAGTATTTT
CASSLAEPDTQYF
>TRBD1|TRBJ1-1|TRBV11-1|NA
TGTGCCAGCAGCTCCCCGGACAGGGGGTACACTGAAGCTTTCTTT
CASSSPDRGYTEAFF
>NA|TRBJ2-7|TRBV20-1|many
TGCAGTGTGCAGCGGCGCGACGAGCAGTACTTC
CSVQRRDEQYF
>NA|TRBJ2-1|TRBV4-3|NA
TGCGCCAGCAGCCAAGATCGAGGGGGACTCTCCTACAATGAGCAGTTCTTC
CASSQDRGGLSYNEQFF
>TRBD1|TRBJ2-7|TRBV12-5|NA
TGTGCTAGTGGTTTGACCCGACAGGGTGTCTACGAGCAGTACTTC
CASGLTRQGVYEQYF
>NA|TRBJ2-1|TRBV20-1|few
TGCAGTGCTAGAAAAAAGGAAGGATACAATGAGCAGTTCTTC
CSARKKEGYNEQFF
>NA|TRBJ1-5|TRBV15|few
TGTGCCACCAGCGCGACCCTTTTCAATCAGCCCCAGCATTTT
CATSATLFNQPQHF
>NA|TRBJ2-3|TRBV14|few
TGTGCCAGCAGCCTAGCCGTACTTGATACGCAGTATTTT
CASSLAVLDTQYF
>TRBD1|TRBJ1-1|TRBV11-1|few
TGTGCCAGCAGCCCTGACAGGGGCTGGATGAACACTGAAGCTTTCTTT
CASSPDRGWMNTEAFF
>NA|TRBJ2-3|TRBV5-1|many
TGCGCCAGCAGCCAGGGCCCGAGGGGAAGCACAGATACGCAGTATTTT
CASSQGPRGSTDTQYF
>NA|TRBJ2-1|TRBV12-3/TRBV12-4|NA
TGTGCCTGCCGGAGGGGTTCCAATGAGCAGTTCTTC
CACRRGSNEQFF
>TRBD1|TRBJ2-5|TRBV2|NA
TGTGCCAGCAGTGGGGGACAGCTAGAGACCCAGTACTTC
CASSGGQLETQYF
>NA|TRBJ2-4|TRBV4-1|many
TGCGCCAGCAGCCAAGAGGGTCAGGGGCGCCACATTCAGTACTTC
CASSQEGQGRHIQYF
>NA|TRBJ1-2|TRBV20-1|NA
TGCAGTGCCCCTTATGGATCGCCCACCTTC
CSAPYGSPTF
>TRBD1|TRBJ2-3|TRBV5-1|NA
TGCGCCAGCACCTACACAGGGGGCTTGACGGATACGCAGTATTTT
CASTYTGGLTDTQYF
>NA|TRBJ2-7|TRBV28|few
TGTGCCAGCAGTTCACGGGACACTCCCTCCTACGAGCAGTACTTC
CASSSRDTPSYEQYF
>NA|TRBJ2-2|TRBV10-3|NA
TGTGCCAAGACGTCGCCTTCCGGGGTCGACACCGGGGAGCTGTTTTTT
CAKTSPSGVDTGELFF
>NA|TRBJ2-4|TRBV7-9|NA
TGTGCCAGCAGCTTATCCGAAATAGCCAAAAACATTCAGTACTTC
CASSLSEIAKNIQYF
>NA|TRBJ1-2|TRBV20-1|many
TGCAGTGCCCCCGCCAATAACTATGGCTACACCTTC
CSAPANNYGYTF
>NA|TRBJ2-1|TRBV9|few
TGTGCCAGCACCTGGGGCGGGGGCCTTAACAATGAGCAGTTCTTC
CASTWGGGLNNEQFF
>TRBD2|TRBJ2-5|TRBV19|few
TGTGCCAGTGGAACTAGCGGGAAAAAGCAAGAGACCCAGTACTTC
CASGTSGKKQETQYF
>NA|TRBJ2-2|TRBV7-9|few
TGTGCCAGCACCCTCGCGAGTACCGGGGAGCTGTTTTTT
CASTLASTGELFF
>NA|TRBJ2-1|TRBV5-1|few
TGCGCCAGCAGCTTGGGGGTAACGGGCTCCTACAATGAGCAGTTCTTC
CASSLGVTGSYNEQFF